This T cell receptor (beta chain) originates from a study of blood T cell repertoires in COVID-19. Some clones are missing from TCRdb's copy, which holds only in-frame ones; the method was immunoSEQ multiplex PCR. The sample yields 250,000 or so clones, around 84% seen once. V shed 4 bases and J shed 1 base, with 11 bases lying between them. Germline assignment: CDR1 SGHRS and CDR2 YFSETQ. This CDR3 region has 14 residues. This clonotype was obtained from a woman between 18 and 29 years old with acute or convalescent COVID-19. The sequencing sample was made of peripheral blood. V gene TRBV5-1 combines with J gene TRBJ1-2; D is possibly TRBD1 (5 bases). The CDR3 spells CASSPFDSNYGYTF. The CDR3 nucleotides are TGCGCCAGCAGCCCCTTCGACAGTAACTATGGCTACACCTTC.